This T cell receptor (beta chain) was found in a study of shared clonotypes between healthy human individuals. Study details: The study used three CD4 naive, three CD4 memory, two CD8 naive and one CD8 memory plate per donor. Broader study findings: Sampling covered nothing but blood. Tissue TCR repertoires likely differ from those found in blood. Estimated richness was generally greater in naive than memory subsets.

On this clone itself: Its antigen is undetermined.

Each cell subset's genomic DNA was divided evenly among several immunoSEQ plates. TCRdb keeps only in-frame clones here, not all; method: immunoSEQ multiplex PCR. The sample has 730,000 or so clones, about three quarters seen once. With 3 bases clipped from V and 3 bases from J, the junction kept 1 base outside the gene matches. The CDR3 loop spans 15 amino acids. In germline, CDR1 is KGHSH, CDR2 LQKENI. Sequenced material: memory CD4+ T cells sorted from blood. Subset described: CD45RA-negative fraction. The chain links TRBV18 to TRBJ2-2; 10 bases agree with TRBD2. The receptor's source is a woman younger than 45 in good health. DNA of the CDR3: TGTGCCAGCTCACCTGGACTAGCGGACACCGGGGAGCTGTTTTTT. Protein: CASSPGLADTGELFF.